The rows below give T cell receptor beta chains drawn from one sample of a study of cytomegalovirus exposure and HLA in healthy donors. Some clones are missing from TCRdb's copy, which holds only in-frame ones; the method was immunoSEQ multiplex PCR. The sample shows about 99,000 clones, 60% to 80% of them seen only once. The sample taken for sequencing was PBMCs. All receptors derive from a man in his sixties in good health and CMV-seropositive. Both conserved end residues are part of each CDR3. Each record gives: V gene, D gene, J gene, clone size, CDR3 protein, CDR3 DNA. The D gene is left open where the match is weak. Expanded clones get a size class; other rows say once, few or many, or leave the size out.

V gene: TRBV2
D gene: TRBD2
J gene: TRBJ2-2
clone size: .
CDR3 protein: CASRPGLAGTGELFF
CDR3 DNA: TGTGCCAGCAGACCCGGACTAGCGGGGACCGGGGAGCTGTTTTTT

V gene: TRBV4-1
D gene: TRBD2
J gene: TRBJ2-1
clone size: few
CDR3 protein: CASSRSGGGYNEQFF
CDR3 DNA: TGCGCCAGCAGCCGGAGCGGCGGGGGCTACAATGAGCAGTTCTTC

V gene: TRBV27
D gene: .
J gene: TRBJ2-7
clone size: .
CDR3 protein: CASSFLGQEQYF
CDR3 DNA: TGTGCCAGCAGTTTCTTGGGACAAGAGCAGTACTTC

V gene: TRBV6-5
D gene: .
J gene: TRBJ2-2
clone size: .
CDR3 protein: CASSYQNTGELFF
CDR3 DNA: TGTGCCAGCAGTTACCAGAACACCGGGGAGCTGTTTTTT

V gene: TRBV27
D gene: .
J gene: TRBJ1-5
clone size: .
CDR3 protein: CASSSTPTGAQPQHF
CDR3 DNA: TGTGCCAGCAGTTCGACCCCGACGGGAGCACAGCCCCAGCATTTT

V gene: TRBV7-2
D gene: .
J gene: TRBJ1-5
clone size: .
CDR3 protein: CASSSEGAQHF
CDR3 DNA: TGTGCCAGCAGCTCCGAAGGAGCCCAGCATTTT

V gene: TRBV9
D gene: .
J gene: TRBJ1-2
clone size: .
CDR3 protein: CASSVESGSVYGYTF
CDR3 DNA: TGTGCCAGCAGCGTCGAAAGCGGGAGCGTGTATGGCTACACCTTC

V gene: TRBV28
D gene: TRBD1
J gene: TRBJ1-2
clone size: once
CDR3 protein: CASSFGTGSFSGGRSGYTF
CDR3 DNA: TGTGCCAGCAGTTTCGGGACAGGAAGCTTCTCCGGAGGAAGGAGTGGCTACACCTTC

V gene: TRBV7-8
D gene: TRBD1
J gene: TRBJ2-7
clone size: .
CDR3 protein: CASSPTDRVSYEQYF
CDR3 DNA: TGTGCCAGCAGCCCCACGGACAGGGTCTCCTACGAGCAGTACTTC

V gene: TRBV4-2
D gene: TRBD1
J gene: TRBJ1-4
clone size: few
CDR3 protein: CASRQGAVGEKLFF
CDR3 DNA: TGTGCCAGCAGACAGGGGGCGGTAGGTGAAAAACTGTTTTTT

V gene: TRBV10-1
D gene: TRBD2
J gene: TRBJ2-3
clone size: .
CDR3 protein: CASRGGGPSQYF
CDR3 DNA: TGCGCCAGCAGAGGCGGGGGGCCATCGCAGTATTTT

V gene: TRBV11-2
D gene: TRBD1
J gene: TRBJ1-1
clone size: once
CDR3 protein: CASSAGQGATEAFF
CDR3 DNA: TGTGCCAGCAGCGCCGGACAGGGAGCCACTGAAGCTTTCTTT

V gene: TRBV7-8
D gene: .
J gene: TRBJ1-5
clone size: once
CDR3 protein: CASSPRRGSSNQPQHF
CDR3 DNA: TGTGCCAGCAGCCCGAGGAGGGGCAGCTCCAATCAGCCCCAGCATTTT

V gene: TRBV28
D gene: TRBD1
J gene: TRBJ2-6
clone size: .
CDR3 protein: CASSPRTGGVLIGANVLTF
CDR3 DNA: TGTGCCAGCAGCCCTAGGACAGGGGGCGTTTTAATTGGGGCCAACGTCCTGACTTTC

V gene: TRBV6-1
D gene: .
J gene: TRBJ1-5
clone size: once
CDR3 protein: CASSEYRGLSNQPQHF
CDR3 DNA: TGTGCCAGCAGTGAATATAGGGGACTGAGCAATCAGCCCCAGCATTTT

V gene: TRBV10-1
D gene: .
J gene: TRBJ1-6
clone size: many
CDR3 protein: CASNMTEILSPLHF
CDR3 DNA: TGCGCCAGCAATATGACAGAAATCCTTTCACCCCTCCACTTT

V gene: TRBV5-8
D gene: TRBD2
J gene: TRBJ2-2
clone size: .
CDR3 protein: CASSLGLAGATGELFF
CDR3 DNA: TGTGCCAGCAGCTTGGGACTAGCGGGGGCGACCGGGGAGCTGTTTTTT

V gene: TRBV6-6
D gene: .
J gene: TRBJ1-2
clone size: .
CDR3 protein: CASSYDKSYGYTF
CDR3 DNA: TGTGCCAGCAGTTACGACAAGAGCTATGGCTACACCTTC

V gene: TRBV5-6
D gene: TRBD1
J gene: TRBJ1-5
clone size: .
CDR3 protein: CASSLGTGYIQPQHF
CDR3 DNA: TGTGCCAGCAGCCTCGGGACAGGGTATATTCAGCCCCAGCATTTT

V gene: TRBV6-4
D gene: .
J gene: TRBJ1-5
clone size: few
CDR3 protein: CASSRTDNQPQHF
CDR3 DNA: TGTGCCAGCAGTAGGACAGACAATCAGCCCCAGCATTTT

V gene: TRBV2
D gene: TRBD1
J gene: TRBJ1-6
clone size: .
CDR3 protein: CASRPRGYNSPLHF
CDR3 DNA: TGTGCCAGCAGACCCAGGGGGTATAATTCACCCCTCCACTTT

V gene: TRBV18
D gene: TRBD1
J gene: TRBJ1-1
clone size: .
CDR3 protein: CASSPRTGGALGNTEAFF
CDR3 DNA: TGTGCCAGCTCACCACGGACAGGGGGAGCTTTGGGGAACACTGAAGCTTTCTTT

V gene: TRBV19
D gene: .
J gene: TRBJ1-1
clone size: .
CDR3 protein: CASSSYAGETEAFF
CDR3 DNA: TGTGCCAGTAGTTCCTATGCAGGGGAGACTGAAGCTTTCTTT

V gene: TRBV6-6
D gene: .
J gene: TRBJ2-7
clone size: once
CDR3 protein: CATRWGETSYEQYF
CDR3 DNA: TGTGCCACCCGTTGGGGGGAAACCTCCTACGAGCAGTACTTC

V gene: TRBV5-1
D gene: TRBD1
J gene: TRBJ1-1
clone size: .
CDR3 protein: CASSLGGGEDEAFF
CDR3 DNA: TGCGCCAGCAGCTTGGGAGGGGGCGAGGATGAAGCTTTCTTT